The 22 T cell receptor beta chains below come from one sample, sequenced in a study of CD4+ T cells in melanoma. TCRdb's table, derived via immunoSEQ multiplex PCR, lists solely in-frame clones and lacks some. The sample lists over 100,000 clones, about 90% occurring once. Material for sequencing was peripheral blood. All receptors come from a human donor with melanoma.

In its sample, this clone was seen a few times. The gene calls are TRBV6-4 and TRBJ2-3; 8 bases line up with TRBD2. CDR3 size: 13 residues. J lost 4 bases, V lost 6 bases, and 3 bases had no gene match. Germline V gives CDR1 MRHNA, CDR2 SNTAGT. CDR3 protein: CASRSGSSDTQYF. The CDR3 DNA sequence: TGTGCCAGCAGGAGCGGGAGCTCAGATACGCAGTATTTT.

The CDR3 nucleotides are TGTGCCACCAGCAGGGAGATGCGGGAGTTAGGGGAGACCCAGTACTTC. Translating gives CATSREMRELGETQYF. This chain links TRBV15 with TRBJ2-5, with 7 bases lining up with TRBD2. The CDR3 loop spans 16 amino acids. V was clipped by 3 bases and J by 5 bases; unmatched bases: 12. In germline, CDR1 is LNHNV, CDR2 YYDKDF (reference sequence).

The V call is TRBV5-1, the J call TRBJ2-3; 7 nucleotides align to TRBD2. Germline CDR1 and CDR2: SGHRS and YFSETQ. Unmatched junction bases numbered 8, after V lost 0 bases and J lost 4 bases. This CDR3 has 16 amino acids. CDR3 sequence reads: CASSLGASGAPDTQYF. The CDR3 region has the DNA TGCGCCAGCAGCTTGGGAGCTAGCGGAGCCCCAGATACGCAGTATTTT.

The gene calls are TRBV14 and TRBJ2-2; perhaps TRBD1 as D (6 bases). V lost 3 bases to trimming and J lost 5 bases, with 10 bases between them. There are 14 residues in the CDR3. Germline V CDR1 and CDR2: SGHDN, FVKESK. CDR3 amino acids: CASSQVQGTGELFF. For the CDR3, the DNA is TGTGCCAGCAGCCAGGTACAGGGAACCGGGGAGCTGTTTTTT.

This clone was seen once. The chain has TRBV28 and TRBJ2-7, with 7 bases aligning to TRBD1. This CDR3 contains 14 residues. Germline lookup yields CDR1 MDHEN and CDR2 SYDVKM. J lost 3 bases, V lost 7 bases, and 9 bases had no gene match. The CDR3 bases are TGTGCCAGCAAATCCGGGACAGTTTTCTACGAGCAGTACTTC. Its protein product is CASKSGTVFYEQYF.

The V call is TRBV4-3, the J call TRBJ2-7; 8 bases fit TRBD2. There are 15 residues in the CDR3. The V gene's germline CDR1 is LGHNA and CDR2 YSLEER. J gave up 7 bases and V 3 bases, and 11 bases lay outside the gene matches. The CDR3 protein is CASSHRAGEAGEQYF. CDR3 DNA sequence: TGCGCCAGCAGCCACCGAGCGGGAGAAGCGGGGGAGCAGTACTTC.

The V and J genes are TRBV5-1 and TRBJ2-2; 11 bases agree with TRBD2. The CDR3 contains 18 residues. Germline CDR1 is SGHRS and CDR2 is YFSETQ. J lost 4 bases, V lost 4 bases, and 12 bases had no gene match. Here the CDR3 reads CASSRGLAATPGTGELFF. The DNA for the CDR3 is TGCGCCAGCAGCAGGGGACTAGCGGCCACTCCGGGCACCGGGGAGCTGTTTTTT.

The chain joins TRBV6-1 to TRBJ1-1, with D perhaps matching TRBD1 (6 bases). Trimming took off 2 bases at V and 6 bases at J, with 10 bases between the two ends. This CDR3 has 13 amino acids. Looked up from germline, CDR1 is MNHNS and CDR2 is SASEGT. The DNA of the CDR3 is TGTGCCAGCAGTGAACTCACAGGGTCTGAAGCTTTCTTT. Amino acid sequence: CASSELTGSEAFF.

V usage is TRBV5-1 and J usage is TRBJ2-7, with 8 bases fitting TRBD1. CDR1 is SGHRS, CDR2 YFSETQ, per germline. Unmatched junction bases numbered 5, after V lost 4 bases and J lost 2 bases. CDR3 length: 14 residues. The CDR3 here is CASSRMTGAYEQYF. The CDR3 bases are TGCGCCAGCAGCCGTATGACAGGGGCCTACGAGCAGTACTTC.

DNA for the CDR3: TGTGCCAGCAGGCCCAGAACGAATGAGCAGTTCTTC. It yields the protein CASRPRTNEQFF. The chain employs TRBV6-5 and TRBJ2-1; no firm D call. Germline CDR1 is MNHEY and CDR2 is SVGAGI. The length of the CDR3 is 12 residues. The V and J ends lost 6 bases and 7 bases respectively, with 10 bases between them.

V and J are TRBV6-5 and TRBJ2-1; 8 nucleotides align to TRBD2. CDR3 length equals 15 residues. V shed 9 bases and J 10 bases; nucleotides not matched to a gene: 17. The germline V gene has CDR1 MNHEY and CDR2 SVGAGI. CDR3 protein: CARPKGYQREKEQFF. The CDR3 DNA follows: TGTGCCAGACCCAAGGGGTACCAGCGGGAGAAGGAGCAGTTCTTC.

The rearrangement links TRBV15 to TRBJ2-2; the match to TRBD2 covers 13 bases. CDR1 is LNHNV, CDR2 YYDKDF, per germline (reference sequence). Germline trimming cut 0 bases from V and 9 bases from J; bases unmatched to any gene: 16. The CDR3 length is 20 residues. This CDR3 reads CATSRDGVVPGLAGLRELFF. DNA for the CDR3: TGTGCCACCAGCAGAGACGGGGTCGTACCGGGACTAGCGGGGTTGAGGGAGCTGTTTTTT.

The rearrangement links TRBV29-1 to TRBJ2-3; D possibly corresponds to TRBD1 (5 bases). The germline gives CDR1 SQVTM, CDR2 ANQGSEA. The CDR3 consists of 13 residues. V shed 3 bases and J shed 7 bases, with 14 bases lying between them. DNA for the CDR3: TGCAGCGTTGAGGCCAGGGATTATCATACGCAGTATTTT. Amino acids: CSVEARDYHTQYF.

V usage is TRBV29-1 and J usage is TRBJ1-1; TRBD1 aligns across 7 bases. There are 13 residues in the CDR3. Looked up from germline, CDR1 is SQVTM and CDR2 is ANQGSEA. The V gene end was trimmed by 6 bases and the J gene end by 5 bases; junction bases not matched to a gene: 9. CDR3 protein: CSVGGAGGTEAFF. The CDR3 DNA reads TGCAGCGTGGGCGGGGCAGGGGGGACTGAAGCTTTCTTT.

This rearrangement joins TRBV5-8 to TRBJ2-4; no definite D call. Deletions cut 2 bases from V and 6 bases from J, with 27 bases between. CDR1 is SGHTS and CDR2 is YDEGEE in the germline V gene. The CDR3 runs 19 residues. The CDR3 spells CASSLGRNFRDRSLNIQYF. The CDR3 nucleotides are TGTGCCAGCAGCTTAGGTCGAAATTTCAGAGATCGTTCTTTAAACATTCAGTACTTC. Supplemented by reference TRBV5-8 and TRBJ2-4, the full variable domain reads EAGVTQSPTHLIKTRGQQATLRCSPISGHTSVYWYQQALGLGLQFLLWYDEGEERNRGNFPPRFSGRQFPNYSSELNVNALELEDSALYLCASSLGRNFRDRSLNIQYFGAGTRLSVL.

This clone was seen just once. This chain uses TRBV28 with TRBJ2-7, with D possibly matching TRBD2 (5 bases). The germline V gene has CDR1 MDHEN and CDR2 SYDVKM. CDR3 length equals 15 residues. Trimming cost V 6 bases and J 3 bases, with 18 bases left between them. The chain's CDR3 is CASSLPPSAGYEQYF. In nucleotides, the CDR3 is TGTGCCAGCAGCCTACCCCCCTCCGCGGGCTACGAGCAGTACTTC.

The rearrangement links TRBV7-2 to TRBJ1-2; D is possibly TRBD1 (6 bases). V was trimmed by 2 bases and J by 4 bases, leaving 20 bases between them. CDR1 is SGHTA, CDR2 FQGNSA, per germline. The CDR3 runs to 17 residues. In nucleotides, the CDR3 is TGTGCCAGCAGCTTAAAGGGGGAGGTGGGTTCGGTCTATGGCTACACCTTC. It translates to CASSLKGEVGSVYGYTF. The full variable domain, in which reference TRBV7-2 and TRBJ1-2 provide the parts outside the CDR3, is GAGVSQSPSNKVTEKGKDVELRCDPISGHTALYWYRQSLGQGLEFLIYFQGNSAPDKSGLPSDRFSAERTGGSVSTLTIQRTQQEDSAVYLCASSLKGEVGSVYGYTFGSGTRLTVV.

The chain links TRBV6-4 to TRBJ2-7, with 8 bases lining up with TRBD1. With 6 bases clipped from V and 2 bases from J, the junction kept 9 bases outside the gene matches. This CDR3 is 15 amino acids long. Looked up from germline, CDR1 is MRHNA and CDR2 is SNTAGT. Here the CDR3 reads CASRRSGTGPYEQYF. The CDR3 DNA sequence: TGTGCCAGCAGGAGGTCCGGGACAGGCCCCTACGAGCAGTACTTC.

The CDR3 reads CAISGGLLGGELFF. CDR3 in DNA: TGTGCCATCTCGGGGGGCCTCCTTGGCGGGGAGCTGTTTTTT. V gene TRBV10-3 combines with J gene TRBJ2-2, with D possibly being TRBD2 (7 bases). V lost 8 bases to trimming and J lost 7 bases, with 17 bases between them. This CDR3 spans 14 amino acids. The germline CDR1 and CDR2 sequences are ENHRY and SYGVKD.

V is TRBV25-1 and J is TRBJ1-5; D ambiguous. Trimming removed 3 bases at V and 8 bases at J, with 17 bases between. Per germline, CDR1 MGHDK and CDR2 SYGVNS. The CDR3 consists of 15 residues. CDR3 DNA: TGTGCCAGCAGTGAGGGAGGGAACATTGGAGAGCCCCAGCATTTT. This codes for CASSEGGNIGEPQHF. The full variable domain, rest sourced from reference TRBV25-1 and TRBJ1-5, is EADIYQTPRYLVIGTGKKITLECSQTMGHDKMYWYQQDPGMELHLIHYSYGVNSTEKGDLSSESTVSRIRTEHFPLTLESARPSHTSQYLCASSEGGNIGEPQHFGDGTRLSIL.

V and J are TRBV21-1 and TRBJ2-7; the DNA was not compared with TRBD1, the D call given in the table. TRBV21-1 represents a pseudogene. The CDR3 spans 13 residues. DNA for the CDR3: TGTGCCAGCAGCAGGGTGGGCCCCTTCGAGCAGTACTTC. It yields the protein CASSRVGPFEQYF.

The chain combines TRBV7-9 with TRBJ2-7; 8 nucleotides align to TRBD1. The CDR3 is made up of 14 amino acids. The germline V gene encodes CDR1 SEHNR and CDR2 FQNEAQ (reference sequence). The V segment lost 10 bases and the J segment 1 base; nucleotides outside the gene matches: 9. CDR3 residues: CATTPRTGSYEQYF. The DNA of the CDR3 is TGTGCCACTACCCCTCGGACAGGGTCCTACGAGCAGTACTTC.